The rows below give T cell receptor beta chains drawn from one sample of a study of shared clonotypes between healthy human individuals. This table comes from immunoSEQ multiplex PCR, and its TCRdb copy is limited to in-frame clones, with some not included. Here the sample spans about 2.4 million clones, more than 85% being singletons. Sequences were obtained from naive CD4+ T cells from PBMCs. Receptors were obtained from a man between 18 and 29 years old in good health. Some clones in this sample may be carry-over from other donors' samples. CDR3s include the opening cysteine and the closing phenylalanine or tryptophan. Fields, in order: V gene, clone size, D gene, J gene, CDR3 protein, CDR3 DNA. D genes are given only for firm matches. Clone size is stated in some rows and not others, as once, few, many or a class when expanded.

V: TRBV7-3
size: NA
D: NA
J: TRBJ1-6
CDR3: CASSKSGTNDSPLHF
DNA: TGTGCCAGCAGCAAATCCGGGACTAACGATTCACCCCTCCACTTT

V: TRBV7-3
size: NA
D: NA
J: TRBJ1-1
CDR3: CASSADLNTEAFF
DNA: TGTGCCAGCAGCGCAGACCTGAACACTGAAGCTTTCTTT

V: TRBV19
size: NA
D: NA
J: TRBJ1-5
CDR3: CASSIEPGRYQPQHF
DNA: TGTGCCAGTAGTATAGAACCGGGACGATATCAGCCCCAGCATTTT

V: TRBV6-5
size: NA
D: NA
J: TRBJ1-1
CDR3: CASRYGTGNTEAFF
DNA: TGTGCCAGCAGATATGGTACAGGGAACACTGAAGCTTTCTTT

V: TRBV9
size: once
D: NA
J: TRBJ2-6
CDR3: CASSTYTGGNVLTF
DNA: TGTGCCAGCAGCACCTACACCGGGGGCAACGTCCTGACTTTC

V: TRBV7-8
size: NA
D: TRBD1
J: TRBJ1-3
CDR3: CASSEDRGDWNTIYF
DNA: TGTGCCAGCAGCGAGGACAGGGGTGATTGGAACACCATATATTTT

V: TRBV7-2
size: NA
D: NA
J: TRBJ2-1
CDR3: CASSLGAGDEQFF
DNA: TGTGCCAGCAGCTTAGGAGCGGGCGATGAGCAGTTCTTC

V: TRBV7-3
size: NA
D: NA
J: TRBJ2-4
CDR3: CASSFGPENIQYF
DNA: TGTGCCAGCAGCTTCGGGCCTGAAAACATTCAGTACTTC

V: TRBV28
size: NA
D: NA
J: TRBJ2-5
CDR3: CASSPGSVETQYF
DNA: TGTGCCAGCAGTCCAGGGAGCGTGGAGACCCAGTACTTC

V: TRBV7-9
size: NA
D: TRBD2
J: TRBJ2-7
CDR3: CASSLGTSGSYEQYF
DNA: TGTGCCAGCAGCTTGGGAACTAGCGGGAGCTACGAGCAGTACTTC

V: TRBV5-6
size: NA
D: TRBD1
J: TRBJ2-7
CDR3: CASRDRDHEQYF
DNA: TGTGCCAGCCGGGACAGGGACCACGAGCAGTACTTC

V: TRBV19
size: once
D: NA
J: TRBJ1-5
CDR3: CASRSLEYNQPQHF
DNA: TGTGCCAGTCGAAGTCTAGAATACAATCAGCCCCAGCATTTT